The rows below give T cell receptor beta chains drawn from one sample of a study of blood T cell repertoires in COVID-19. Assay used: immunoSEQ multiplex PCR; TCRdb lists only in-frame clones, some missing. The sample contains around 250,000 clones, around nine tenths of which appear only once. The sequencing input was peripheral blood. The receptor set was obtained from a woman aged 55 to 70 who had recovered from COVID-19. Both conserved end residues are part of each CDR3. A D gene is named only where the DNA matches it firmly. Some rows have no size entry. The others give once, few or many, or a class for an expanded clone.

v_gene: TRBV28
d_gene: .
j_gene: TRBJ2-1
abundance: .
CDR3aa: CASSSPPPVRYNEQFF
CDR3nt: TGTGCCAGCAGTTCACCCCCCCCCGTGCGGTACAATGAGCAGTTCTTC

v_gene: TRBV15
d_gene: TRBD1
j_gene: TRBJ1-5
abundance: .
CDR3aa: CATSSGQELLHF
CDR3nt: TGTGCCACCAGTTCGGGACAGGAATTACTGCATTTT

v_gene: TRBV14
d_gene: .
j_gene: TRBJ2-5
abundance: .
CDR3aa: CASSQALRETQYF
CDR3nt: TGTGCCAGCAGCCAAGCTCTCCGAGAGACCCAGTACTTC

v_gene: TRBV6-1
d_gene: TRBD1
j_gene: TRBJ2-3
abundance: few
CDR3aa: CASSELEQGESLDTQYF
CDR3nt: TGTGCCAGCAGTGAATTAGAACAGGGGGAATCGTTAGATACGCAGTATTTT

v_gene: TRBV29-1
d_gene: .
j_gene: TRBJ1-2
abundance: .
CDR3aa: CSVEPTRYDGYTF
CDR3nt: TGCAGCGTTGAACCGACAAGGTACGATGGCTACACCTTC

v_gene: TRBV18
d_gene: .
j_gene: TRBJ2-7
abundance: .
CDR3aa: CASSPSPPSSYEQYF
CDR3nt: TGTGCCAGCTCACCATCACCACCGAGCTCCTACGAGCAGTACTTC

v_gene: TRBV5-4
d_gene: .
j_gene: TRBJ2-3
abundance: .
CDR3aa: CASSLATGADTQYF
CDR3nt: TGTGCCAGCAGCTTGGCCACGGGGGCAGATACGCAGTATTTT

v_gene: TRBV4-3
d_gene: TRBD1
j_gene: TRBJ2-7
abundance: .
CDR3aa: CASSQQQGDGEYF
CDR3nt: TGCGCCAGCAGCCAACAACAGGGGGACGGCGAGTACTTC

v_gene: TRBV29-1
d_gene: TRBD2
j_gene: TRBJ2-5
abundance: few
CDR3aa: CSVGPTSGQETQYF
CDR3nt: TGCAGCGTTGGGCCGACTAGCGGTCAAGAGACCCAGTACTTC

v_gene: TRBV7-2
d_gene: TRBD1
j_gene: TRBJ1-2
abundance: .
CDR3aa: CASSPRQGLTYGYTF
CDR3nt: TGTGCCAGCAGCCCGCGACAGGGTCTCACCTATGGCTACACCTTC

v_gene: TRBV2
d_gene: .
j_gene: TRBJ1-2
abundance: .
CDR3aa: CASGQSNYGYTF
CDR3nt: TGTGCCAGTGGACAGTCTAACTATGGCTACACCTTC

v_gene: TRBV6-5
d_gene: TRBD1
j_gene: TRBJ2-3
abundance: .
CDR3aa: CASSYQQGATGDTQYF
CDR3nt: TGTGCCAGCAGTTACCAACAGGGGGCTACAGGAGATACGCAGTATTTT

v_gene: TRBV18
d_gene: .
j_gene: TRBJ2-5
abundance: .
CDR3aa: CASSPPGNREETQYF
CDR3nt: TGTGCCAGCTCACCACCGGGTAACAGGGAAGAGACCCAGTACTTC

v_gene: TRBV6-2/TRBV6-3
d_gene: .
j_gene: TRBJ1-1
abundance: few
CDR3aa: CASSRQVGMNTEAFF
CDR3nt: TGTGCCAGCAGCAGACAGGTGGGGATGAACACTGAAGCTTTCTTT

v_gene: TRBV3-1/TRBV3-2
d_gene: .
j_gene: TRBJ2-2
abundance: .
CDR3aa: CASSQARTTLNTGELFF
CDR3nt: TGTGCCAGCAGCCAGGCCCGGACAACCCTAAACACCGGGGAGCTGTTTTTT

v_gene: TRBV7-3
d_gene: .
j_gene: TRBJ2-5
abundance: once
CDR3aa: CASSPSGLAWETQYF
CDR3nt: TGTGCCAGCAGCCCCTCCGGTCTAGCATGGGAGACCCAGTACTTC

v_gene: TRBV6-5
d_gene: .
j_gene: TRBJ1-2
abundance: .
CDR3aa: CASSYRTASNYGYTF
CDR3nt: TGTGCCAGCAGTTATAGGACAGCCTCTAACTATGGCTACACCTTC

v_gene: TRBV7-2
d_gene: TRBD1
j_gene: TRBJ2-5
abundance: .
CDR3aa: CASSWDRVSETQYF
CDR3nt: TGTGCCAGCAGCTGGGACAGGGTGTCGGAGACCCAGTACTTC

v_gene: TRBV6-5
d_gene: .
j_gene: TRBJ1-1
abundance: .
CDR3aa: CASTDSGSRLVAFF
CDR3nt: TGTGCCAGCACCGACTCTGGATCTAGACTGGTAGCTTTCTTT

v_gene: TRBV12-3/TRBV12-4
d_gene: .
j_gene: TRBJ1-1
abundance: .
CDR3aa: CASSTEGTEAFF
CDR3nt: TGTGCCAGCAGTACGGAGGGCACTGAAGCTTTCTTT

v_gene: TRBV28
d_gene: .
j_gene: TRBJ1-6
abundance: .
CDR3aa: CASSFGGDTPFGSPLHF
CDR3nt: TGTGCCAGCAGTTTCGGGGGGGACACCCCTTTTGGTTCACCCCTCCACTTT

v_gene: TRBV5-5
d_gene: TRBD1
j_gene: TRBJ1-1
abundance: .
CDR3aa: CASSFLTGTEAFF
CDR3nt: TGTGCCAGCAGCTTTCTGACAGGGACTGAAGCTTTCTTT

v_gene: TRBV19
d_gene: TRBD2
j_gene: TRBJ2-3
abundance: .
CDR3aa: CASSIGGGARFADTQYF
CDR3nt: TGTGCCAGTAGTATCGGCGGGGGGGCCAGATTCGCAGATACGCAGTATTTT